The 30 T cell receptor beta chains reported below all come from one sample, sequenced in a study of T cells in Graves' hyperthyroidism and ophthalmopathy. Amplification targeted TCR beta CDR3 regions from RNA transcripts. RT-PCR in the first round (using the HTBI primer set) targeted the TCR CDR3. From the multiplex PCR reads, TCRdb called clonotypes with MiXCR, one entry per CDR3 protein. Of about half a million distinct CDR3 sequences listed, about 20% were seen once; the top ten hold about half. What was sequenced was blood. All receptors derive from a man aged 40-55 years with Graves' ophthalmopathy.

This clonotype showed up just a few times. V gene TRBV5-1 combines with J gene TRBJ2-1; TRBD2 matches at 7 bases. This CDR3 contains 16 residues. The ends lost 0 bases at V and 7 bases at J; junction bases unmatched: 10. CDR1 is SGHRS and CDR2 is YFSETQ in the germline V gene. Here the CDR3 DNA reads TGCGCCAGCAGCTTGGGTTGGGGCGGGAGAGAGAATGAGCAGTTCTTC. Its protein is CASSLGWGGRENEQFF. The whole variable domain, remainder taken from reference TRBV5-1 and TRBJ2-1, is KAGVTQTPRYLIKTRGQQVTLSCSPISGHRSVSWYQQTPGQGLQFLFEYFSETQRNKGNFPGRFSGRQFSNSRSEMNVSTLELGDSALYLCASSLGWGGRENEQFFGPGTRLTVL.

This clonotype came up many times. V is TRBV12-3 or TRBV12-4 and J is TRBJ2-1, with 13 bases lining up with TRBD2. V was pared by 0 bases and J by 8 bases, with 10 bases of the junction left unmatched. CDR3 size: 18 residues. The CDR3 sequence: CASSLARFTSGGAYEQFF. The CDR3 DNA sequence: TGTGCCAGCAGTTTAGCGAGGTTCACTAGCGGGGGGGCCTATGAGCAGTTCTTC.

This clonotype was picked up a small number of times. This chain connects TRBV10-3 to TRBJ1-1, with D perhaps matching TRBD1 (5 bases). Looked up from germline, CDR1 is ENHRY and CDR2 is SYGVKD. V was pared by 5 bases and J by 6 bases, with 22 bases between. The CDR3 covers 16 residues. The CDR3 reads CAISPTGREGGSEAFF. The CDR3 DNA is TGTGCCATCAGTCCCACCGGCAGGGAGGGAGGCTCTGAAGCTTTCTTT.

This clonotype was counted only a few times. The chain joins TRBV10-3 to TRBJ2-7; no clear D. Germline loops: CDR1 ENHRY, CDR2 SYGVKD. The V end lost 0 bases, the J end lost 2 bases, and 11 bases lay between the germline ends. The CDR3 covers 15 residues. DNA for the CDR3: TGTGCCATCAGTGAGTCGGGTGCGGTAACCTACGAGCAGTACTTC. Its translation: CAISESGAVTYEQYF.

The sample holds one count of this clonotype. The chain carries TRBV20-1 and TRBJ2-7, with D maybe TRBD2 (5 bases). Trimming pared 0 bases from V and 2 bases from J, leaving 8 bases between. CDR3 size: 13 residues. Germline CDR1 is DFQATT and CDR2 is SNEGSKA (reference sequence). DNA of the CDR3: TGCAGTGCTAGAGAGGAGGCAGCCTACGAGCAGTACTTC. Translation: CSAREEAAYEQYF.

The rearrangement links TRBV7-3 to TRBJ2-5; TRBD2 matches 15 bases. Germline-derived CDR1 and CDR2 are SGHTA and FQGTGA. This CDR3 spans 19 amino acids. The junction had 7 bases not matched to a gene; V was cut back by 1 base and J by 1 base. This chain's CDR3 is CASSLSLGTSGGTQETQYF. The DNA of the CDR3 is TGTGCCAGCAGCTTAAGCCTAGGGACTAGCGGGGGGACCCAAGAGACCCAGTACTTC.

V gene TRBV2 combines with J gene TRBJ2-2, with D perhaps TRBD2 (6 bases). CDR1 is SNHLY and CDR2 is FYNNEI in the germline V gene. The CDR3 covers 15 residues. The V and J ends lost 3 bases and 0 bases respectively, with 8 bases between them. CDR3 in amino acids: CASSDAGSNTGELFF. The CDR3 region has the DNA TGTGCCAGCAGTGATGCGGGATCGAACACCGGGGAGCTGTTTTTT.

The chain carries TRBV10-3 and TRBJ1-5; D is ambiguous. CDR1 and CDR2 from the germline V gene are ENHRY and SYGVKD. The V and J ends lost 1 base and 5 bases respectively, with 6 bases between them. CDR3 length equals 13 residues. CDR3: CAISEFVDQPQHF. CDR3 nucleotides: TGTGCCATCAGTGAGTTTGTTGATCAGCCCCAGCATTTT.

This clonotype has at least ten counts. The rearrangement links TRBV30 to TRBJ1-2, with D possibly TRBD1 on 5 matching bases. The CDR3 runs to 12 residues. The V and J ends lost 4 bases and 6 bases respectively, with 12 bases between them. Germline V gene sequence: CDR1 GTSNPN, CDR2 SVGIG (reference sequence). The CDR3 sequence: CAWIGTQHGYTF. Here the CDR3 DNA reads TGTGCCTGGATAGGGACCCAGCATGGCTACACCTTC.

The V gene is TRBV28, the J gene TRBJ1-6; a possible D gene is TRBD1 (6 bases). The V gene lost 8 bases and the J gene lost 9 bases, with 23 bases spanning the gap. This CDR3 is built from 16 residues. From germline, CDR1 is MDHEN and CDR2 SYDVKM. CDR3 coding DNA: TGTGCCAGCGACTCCCCGGGGGGGGGCAAAATTTCACCCCTCCACTTT. Translating it yields CASDSPGGGKISPLHF.

This chain joins TRBV5-1 and TRBJ2-2, with 10 bases identical to TRBD2. The CDR3 totals 17 residues. V shed 4 bases, J shed 3 bases, and the junction held 9 bases outside the gene matches. Per the germline V gene, CDR1 is SGHRS and CDR2 is YFSETQ. CDR3 residues: CASSIRPGLAYTGELFF. CDR3 DNA sequence: TGCGCCAGCAGCATTCGGCCGGGACTAGCGTACACCGGGGAGCTGTTTTTT.

This clonotype has ten or more counts. The CDR3 here is CAWRPPAGYGYTF. The CDR3, as DNA: TGTGCCTGGAGGCCCCCAGCCGGCTATGGCTACACCTTC. V gene TRBV30 combines with J gene TRBJ1-2, with no clear D. The V and J ends lost 3 bases and 4 bases respectively, with 12 bases between them. The CDR3 contains 13 residues. CDR1 GTSNPN and CDR2 SVGIG come from the germline V gene (reference sequence).

The chain combines TRBV20-1 with TRBJ2-5, with D uncertain. This CDR3 has 12 residues. Germline CDR1 reads DFQATT; CDR2 reads SNEGSKA (reference sequence). The DNA for the CDR3 is TGCAGGGTAGCAAATAGTCAAGAGACCCAGTACTTC. Translation gives CRVANSQETQYF.

This clonotype was counted many times. The genes are TRBV3-1 and TRBJ2-1; D is possibly TRBD2 (5 bases). Germline V lookup: CDR1 LGHDT, CDR2 YNNKEL (reference sequence). There are 12 residues in the CDR3. Trimming took 4 bases from V and 10 from J, leaving 11 bases between them. CDR3 coding DNA: TGTGCCAGCAGCCGAAGAGGGCGAGAGCAGTTCTTC. It is translated as CASSRRGREQFF.

The chain joins TRBV6-1 to TRBJ1-6; D gene unclear. Germline assignment: CDR1 MNHNS and CDR2 SASEGT. V lost 2 bases to trimming and J lost 0 bases, with 8 bases between them. This CDR3 has 16 amino acids. The CDR3: CASSEWERSYNSPLHF. In DNA, the CDR3 is TGTGCCAGCAGTGAATGGGAGCGCTCCTATAATTCACCCCTCCACTTT.

The rearrangement joins TRBV12-5 to TRBJ2-7; unclear D gene. Germline assignment: CDR1 LGHNT and CDR2 FRNRAP. The ends were cut back, 0 bases at V and 5 bases at J, with 2 bases in the middle. CDR3 size: 11 residues. In DNA, the CDR3 is TGTGCTAGTGGTTTGGTAGACGAGCAGTACTTC. This gives the protein CASGLVDEQYF. Full variable domain (missing parts from reference TRBV12-5 and TRBJ2-7): DARVTQTPRHKVTEMGQEVTMRCQPILGHNTVFWYRQTMMQGLELLAYFRNRAPLDDSGMPKDRFSAEMPDATLATLKIQPSEPRDSAVYFCASGLVDEQYFGPGTRLTVT.

The CDR3 is CATSDSGTLKDEQYF. The CDR3 nucleotides read TGTGCCACCAGTGATTCCGGGACCCTAAAAGACGAGCAGTACTTC. The V call is TRBV24-1, the J call TRBJ2-7; possibly TRBD1 or TRBD2 for D (5 bases each). Germline V gives CDR1 KGHDR, CDR2 SFDVKD. The CDR3 is 15 amino acids. Trimming took 2 bases from V and 5 from J, leaving 15 bases between them.

This clonotype was detected only a few times. The V gene is TRBV12-3 or TRBV12-4, the J gene TRBJ2-5; the match to TRBD2 covers 10 bases. The DNA end lines up better with TRBJ2-1; the J call may be wrong. The CDR3 loop spans 12 amino acids. The CDR3 reads CASSRTSGSQFF. DNA of the CDR3: TGTGCCAGCAGTCGGACTAGCGGAAGCCAGTTCTTC.

This clonotype occurred a few times. The CDR3 region is CASSRGPHATNEKLFF. The CDR3 nucleotides read TGTGCCAGCAGCCGAGGTCCGCATGCAACTAATGAAAAACTGTTTTTT. The chain links TRBV3-1 to TRBJ1-4, with D hard to call. The CDR3 is 16 residues long. Germline CDR1 reads LGHDT; CDR2 reads YNNKEL (reference sequence). The V end lost 4 bases, the J end lost 0 bases, and 12 bases lay between the germline ends. Full variable domain (outside the CDR3, taken from reference TRBV3-1 and TRBJ1-4): DTAVSQTPKYLVTQMGNDKSIKCEQNLGHDTMYWYKQDSKKFLKIMFSYNNKELIINETVPNRFSPKSPDKAHLNLHINSLELGDSAVYFCASSRGPHATNEKLFFGSGTQLSVL.

In its sample, this clonotype was seen many times. The chain employs TRBV2 and TRBJ1-2, with 9 bases aligning to TRBD1. Germline CDR1 SNHLY, CDR2 FYNNEI. J gave up 7 bases and V 6 bases, and 3 bases lay outside the gene matches. CDR3 length: 12 amino acids. CDR3 bases: TGTGCCAGCAGGAGGGACAGGGTTGGCTACACCTTC. Residues: CASRRDRVGYTF.

This clonotype was found a few times. The CDR3 coding sequence is TGCGCCAGCAGCCAGCAGGGGGCAGGCGGGAGAACGCAGTATTTT. It encodes CASSQQGAGGRTQYF. The chain couples TRBV4-1 to TRBJ2-3; the D gene is possibly TRBD1 (8 bases). CDR1 and CDR2 from the germline V gene are MGHRA and YSYEKL. CDR3 size: 15 residues. Trimming took 3 bases from V and 9 from J, leaving 19 bases between them.

This clonotype was detected only a few times. The V call is TRBV12-3 or TRBV12-4, the J call TRBJ2-7; possibly TRBD2 for D (6 bases). The CDR3 totals 12 residues. V lost 8 bases and J 6 bases, leaving 14 bases between the germline ends. CDR3 sequence (DNA): TGTGCCAGCTCACCCCGGAGGGGCGAGCAGTACTTC. It translates to CASSPRRGEQYF.

This clonotype occurred a few times. The chain has TRBV7-2 and TRBJ1-6; weak D call: TRBD1 (5 bases). Germline V gene lookup returns CDR1 SGHTA and CDR2 FQGNSA. V was clipped by 5 bases and J by 7 bases, with 15 bases between them. This CDR3 is 15 amino acids long. CDR3 in DNA: TGTGCCAGCAGCACTAACAGGCTGGGGAATTCACCCCTCCACTTT. Its translation is CASSTNRLGNSPLHF.

This clonotype has more than one count but fewer than ten. The V and J genes are TRBV6-1 and TRBJ1-4; no clear D. Germline CDR1 is MNHNS and CDR2 is SASEGT. CDR3 length equals 15 residues. The V gene lost 7 bases and the J gene lost 5 bases, with 17 bases spanning the gap. This CDR3 reads CASTLRKGPNEKLFF. The CDR3 DNA follows: TGTGCCAGCACCTTACGTAAAGGGCCCAATGAAAAACTGTTTTTT.

Many counts were recorded for this clonotype. The chain has TRBV2 and TRBJ1-5, with TRBD1 matching 9 bases. J was trimmed by 6 bases and V by 3 bases; bases with no gene match: 6. The CDR3 has 15 amino acids. The germline CDR1 and CDR2 sequences are SNHLY and FYNNEI. The CDR3 protein is CASSEGQGFPQPQHF. The CDR3 coding sequence is TGTGCCAGCAGTGAGGGACAGGGCTTTCCTCAGCCCCAGCATTTT.

This clonotype occurred a few times. The chain employs TRBV27 and TRBJ2-6; D is possibly TRBD1 or TRBD2 (6 bases each). The V gene's germline CDR1 is MNHEY and CDR2 SMNVEV (reference sequence). The length of the CDR3 is 16 residues. V was trimmed by 7 bases and J by 2 bases, leaving 15 bases between them. The CDR3 loop reads CASTQGGYPGANVLTF. The CDR3 DNA sequence: TGTGCCAGCACCCAAGGGGGGTACCCTGGGGCCAACGTCCTGACTTTC.

Regarding this clonotype: The junction differs from germline at one of its ends, possibly a read error. This sequence joins TRBV4-1 and TRBJ1-1; D unclear. Germline V gene data show CDR1 as MGHRA and CDR2 as YSYEKL. CDR3 length equals 14 residues. CDR3: CAGSLRERNTEAFF. For the CDR3, the DNA is TGCGCCGGCAGCCTCCGGGAGCGGAACACTGAAGCTTTCTTT.

The chain employs TRBV6-2 or TRBV6-3 and TRBJ2-7; 8 bases fit TRBD1. Per germline, CDR1 MNHEY and CDR2 SVGEGT. The CDR3 is 13 residues long. V shed 5 bases and J 7 bases; nucleotides not matched to a gene: 7. CDR3 region: CASSKRTGREQYF. The DNA for the CDR3 is TGTGCCAGCAGTAAGAGGACAGGGAGGGAGCAGTACTTC.

V gene TRBV10-2 combines with J gene TRBJ1-2, with a tentative D call TRBD1 (6 bases). The germline V and J ends were trimmed by 5 bases and 13 bases, with 17 bases remaining between them. Germline CDR1 WSHSY, CDR2 SAAADI. The CDR3 is made up of 12 amino acids. This chain's CDR3 is CASSTGTSSSTF. The CDR3 DNA reads TGCGCCAGCAGTACAGGGACTTCTTCTAGCACCTTC.

At least ten counts were recorded for this clonotype. J is TRBJ2-5 and V is TRBV7-3, with 8 bases that match TRBD2. The germline V gene has CDR1 SGHTA and CDR2 FQGTGA. The CDR3 runs to 14 residues. After removal of 6 bases from V and 2 bases from J, the junction contained 5 bases not matched to a gene. The CDR3 DNA reads as TGTGCCAGCAGTCCTAGCGGGTTTCAAGAGACCCAGTACTTC. It translates to CASSPSGFQETQYF.